This T cell receptor (beta chain) was sequenced in a study of T cells in Graves' hyperthyroidism and ophthalmopathy. This clonotype was found many times. The germline gives CDR1 SGHTA, CDR2 FQGNSA. This CDR3 is built from 15 residues. With V trimmed by 5 bases and J by 2 bases, 6 bases remained unmatched. Amplification targeted TCR beta CDR3 regions from RNA transcripts. With the HTBI primer set, the TCR CDR3 went through a first round of RT-PCR. TCRdb called the multiplex PCR reads again in MiXCR, with one record for every CDR3 protein. The sample shows about 290,000 distinct CDR3 sequences, 10% to 15% of them seen only once.

The chain links TRBV7-2 to TRBJ1-5, with 7 bases lining up with TRBD1. This clonotype was obtained from a woman aged 25 to 39 with Graves' hyperthyroidism that later progressed to Graves' ophthalmopathy. The sample was blood. CDR3 bases: TGTGCCAGCAGCCTGTATACAGGGGGCAATCAGCCCCAGCATTTT. This encodes CASSLYTGGNQPQHF.